The clone carrying this T cell receptor beta chain was counted many times. Building the TCR beta libraries relied on iRepertoire HTBI primers, and CDR3 regions underwent Arm-PCR. Via MiXCR, TCRdb re-called the multiplex PCR reads, giving one row per CDR3 protein. The top ten hold roughly 10% of the sample, which has 530,000 or so distinct CDR3 sequences, roughly 13% seen once. V shed 3 bases and J 5 bases; nucleotides not matched to a gene: 13. Germline V lookup: CDR1 SEHNR, CDR2 FQNEAQ (reference sequence). The CDR3 runs to 17 residues. Documented time point: newly diagnosed GD, antithyroid drugs for less than 3 months. The TCR library was made from RNA that had been extracted from PBMCs in TRIzol. Patients came through an endocrinology department, and that department was in Xi'an, China. This sample was taken from a study of regulatory T cells in long-lasting Graves disease. This same sample was also part of a study on T cells in Graves' hyperthyroidism and ophthalmopathy.

The receptor's source is a man aged 30 to 39 with Graves disease. The sequenced sample was peripheral blood mononuclear cells (PBMCs), obtained at new diagnosis, from a patient treated with antithyroid drugs. V is TRBV7-9 and J is TRBJ2-3; 8 nucleotides match TRBD2. The CDR3 spells CASSLTPAGVAGDTQYF. CDR3 coding DNA: TGTGCCAGCAGCTTGACCCCAGCGGGAGTTGCGGGAGATACGCAGTATTTT.